The clone carrying this T cell receptor beta chain was seen only a few times. No antigen is known for it. This record belongs to a study of CD8 T cells in ankylosing spondylitis. Study-level points and caveats: The clones that were linked to disease were reported to be significantly enriched in matched synovial fluid samples from ankylosing spondylitis patients. Characteristic, it appeared, of ankylosing spondylitis blood was a TCR beta motif of eight or nine highly homologous variants.

Germline loops: CDR1 LGHDT, CDR2 YNNKEL (reference sequence). CDR3 length equals 15 residues. Trimming removed 0 bases at V and 9 bases at J, with 18 bases between. TCRdb re-derived calls from the 5' RACE reads in MiXCR, one entry per CDR3 protein. The sample lists about 220,000 distinct CDR3 sequences; more than 9% were seen once. The chain employs TRBV3-1 and TRBJ2-7, with D possibly TRBD2 on 5 matching bases. The sequencing sample was made of blood, either unsorted or a sorted T cell fraction (not recorded which). This clonotype was obtained from a male donor with ankylosing spondylitis or in good health (not recorded which). CDR3 region: CASSQDGGSVPGQYF. The CDR3 nucleotides are TGTGCCAGCAGCCAAGATGGAGGTTCGGTGCCCGGGCAGTACTTC.